This T cell receptor (beta chain) was sequenced during a study of Graves' ophthalmopathy and Graves' hyperthyroidism. In its sample, this clonotype was seen many times. As yet, its antigen is unknown. General observations from the study: An approximately 80% specificity and just under 90% sensitivity were achieved by a 13-signature model that separated ophthalmopathy from stable hyperthyroidism.

The germline CDR1 and CDR2 sequences are SGHTA and FQGTGA. V lost 1 base and J lost 1, with 4 bases in between. The CDR3 sequence is 13 residues long. A diagnosis was made from clinical symptoms together with serum thyroxine, TRAb, thyroid ultrasound and orbital computed tomography. Amplification from RNA transcripts yielded the TCR beta CDR3 regions. Second-round multiplex PCR came after first-round RT-PCR with HTBI primers. TCRdb re-called the multiplex PCR reads with MiXCR, one entry per CDR3 protein. The sample lists hundreds of thousands of distinct CDR3 sequences, about two fifths occurring once.

The chain recombines TRBV7-3 with TRBJ2-5, with D uncertain. This receptor was identified in an adult man with Graves' ophthalmopathy. The sequencing input was peripheral blood. CDR3 sequence reads: CASSLNSQETQYF. The CDR3 region has the DNA TGTGCCAGCAGCTTAAACAGCCAAGAGACCCAGTACTTC.